A selection of T cell receptor beta chains follows, all from one sample in a study of T-cell memory formation after mild COVID-19. MiXCR, run by TCRdb on the 5' RACE reads, gives a single entry per CDR3 protein. The repertoire includes some 50,000 distinct CDR3 sequences, around 12% of them detected once, and almost 25% sits in the top ten. Sequenced sample: PBMCs or a T cell subset sorted from them (not recorded which). The source is a man aged 18 to 35 who had mild COVID-19 (a few samples of this study predate the infection). Cell type and time point are not known. The CDR3 runs from the conserved cysteine through the conserved F or W. The D gene is left open where the match is weak. A clone size is listed for some rows: how often the clone was seen (once, few, many), or a class if it is expanded.

D	size	V	J	DNA	CDR3
.	.	TRBV19	TRBJ1-4	TGTGCCAGTAGCGATTCTGGACATAATGAAAAACTGTTTTTT	CASSDSGHNEKLFF
.	many	TRBV20-1	TRBJ2-5	TGCAGTGCTAGACCGGGACACCTCCAAGAGACCCAGTACTTC	CSARPGHLQETQYF
.	many	TRBV7-2	TRBJ2-7	TGTGCCAGCAGCCCTTTACCCGGCGGGACCGACGAGCAGTACTTC	CASSPLPGGTDEQYF
TRBD2	few	TRBV7-2	TRBJ2-1	TGTGCCAGCAGCGTTAGCGGGGGGGCCATGAATGAGCAGTTCTTC	CASSVSGGAMNEQFF
TRBD1	few	TRBV6-6	TRBJ1-6	TGTGCCAGCAGTTACTCGGGTCTTCGGGACAGCTCCTATAATTCACCCCTCCACTTT	CASSYSGLRDSSYNSPLHF
.	few	TRBV11-2	TRBJ2-3	TGTGCCACCAAATCTAGCACAGATACGCAGTATTTT	CATKSSTDTQYF
.	few	TRBV7-2	TRBJ2-7	TGTGCCAGCAGCCCGGGGGTTGAGCAGTACTTC	CASSPGVEQYF
TRBD2	few	TRBV28	TRBJ2-3	TGTGCCAGCAGTCCCCTCACCGGGGGGTACACAGATACGCAGTATTTT	CASSPLTGGYTDTQYF
.	many	TRBV6-2/TRBV6-3	TRBJ1-1	TGTGCCAGCAGTCTACATGAGAACACTGAAGCTTTCTTT	CASSLHENTEAFF
.	few	TRBV7-9	TRBJ1-1	TGTGCCAGCAGCTTTGGAGGGCAGACTGAAGCTTTCTTT	CASSFGGQTEAFF
TRBD2	few	TRBV7-2	TRBJ2-3	TGTGCCAGCAGCTGGTACCTAGCGGGGGGTGCAGATACGCAGTATTTT	CASSWYLAGGADTQYF
.	few	TRBV12-3/TRBV12-4	TRBJ1-1	TGTGCCAGCAGTTTCCAGGGAATGAACACTGAAGCTTTCTTT	CASSFQGMNTEAFF
TRBD2	many	TRBV4-2	TRBJ2-3	TGTGCCAGCAGCCAAGTTGGGGGGGACCGCACAGATACGCAGTATTTT	CASSQVGGDRTDTQYF
TRBD1	many	TRBV7-9	TRBJ2-3	TGTGCCAGCCTACAGGGGCCCACAGATACGCAGTATTTT	CASLQGPTDTQYF
.	many	TRBV7-8	TRBJ1-4	TGTGCCAGCAGGCTCCGGGAGCATGAAAAACTGTTTTTT	CASRLREHEKLFF
.	.	TRBV30	TRBJ1-6	TGTGCCTGGACCGGCGGAAGTCTAAATTCACCCCTCCACTTT	CAWTGGSLNSPLHF
.	many	TRBV4-3	TRBJ2-2	TGCGCCAGCAGCCAAGAGGAGATATCTATACTGAACACCGGGGAGCTGTTTTTT	CASSQEEISILNTGELFF
.	medium-sized	TRBV12-5	TRBJ2-7	TGTGCTAGTTCCAACAGGGTGGGTAACTACGAGCAGTACTTC	CASSNRVGNYEQYF
.	few	TRBV9	TRBJ2-3	TGTGCCAGCAGCGTAGCGGCAGGGGCAGATACGCAGTATTTT	CASSVAAGADTQYF
.	.	TRBV4-1	TRBJ2-5	TGCGCCAGCAGCCATTCCCCGGCGGGGCAAGAGACCCAGTACTTC	CASSHSPAGQETQYF
TRBD1	.	TRBV29-1	TRBJ1-5	TGCAGCGTAGGGACAGGGGGCGATCAGCCCCAGCATTTT	CSVGTGGDQPQHF
.	.	TRBV2	TRBJ1-3	TGTGCCAGCAGGGCGAATGGCAGAGGAAACACCATATATTTT	CASRANGRGNTIYF
.	.	TRBV4-1	TRBJ1-5	TGCGCCAGCAGCCAAGGGGCCCGGGATCCTTTGGGTCAGCCCCAGCATTTT	CASSQGARDPLGQPQHF
TRBD2	.	TRBV7-3	TRBJ2-3	TGTGCCAGCAGCTTAACAGGACTAGCGGGGGCCTATACGCAGTATTTT	CASSLTGLAGAYTQYF
.	.	TRBV29-1	TRBJ2-5	TGCAGCGTCGAGTTGGGGTTCCAAGAGACCCAGTACTTC	CSVELGFQETQYF
TRBD1	.	TRBV5-1	TRBJ1-1	TGCGCCAGCAGTAAAGACAGGGGCGCTGAAGCTTTCTTT	CASSKDRGAEAFF
.	many	TRBV20-1	TRBJ1-5	TGCAGTGCTAGAGACAGCGGAAATCAGCCCCAGCATTTT	CSARDSGNQPQHF
.	.	TRBV5-1	TRBJ2-3	TGCGCCAGCAGCCCCCTCCTTGAGGCGGGGCCCGCAGATACGCAGTATTTT	CASSPLLEAGPADTQYF
TRBD1	.	TRBV20-1	TRBJ2-2	TGCAGTGCTAGAGATCCCGGGACAGGGGTTACCGGGGAGCTGTTTTTT	CSARDPGTGVTGELFF
.	many	TRBV11-2	TRBJ1-1	TGTGCCAGCAGCTTAAGCAGAGCGAACACTGAAGCTTTCTTT	CASSLSRANTEAFF
.	.	TRBV7-9	TRBJ1-1	TGTGCCAGCAGCGGAGGCTACCTGAACACTGAAGCTTTCTTT	CASSGGYLNTEAFF
.	few	TRBV4-1	TRBJ1-3	TGCGCCAGCAGCCAGACAGATCTTGGTAACACCATATATTTT	CASSQTDLGNTIYF
.	.	TRBV7-3	TRBJ2-2	TGTGCCAGCAGCTTAAATTCAAACACCGGGGAGCTGTTTTTT	CASSLNSNTGELFF
.	few	TRBV5-1	TRBJ1-1	TGCGCCAGCAGATCTGGGGCTCGGACTGAAGCTTTCTTT	CASRSGARTEAFF
.	many	TRBV20-1	TRBJ2-4	TGCAGTGCTAGAGATCCTACCAAAAACATTCAGTACTTC	CSARDPTKNIQYF
.	many	TRBV12-3/TRBV12-4	TRBJ2-3	TGTGCCAGCACCCTATGGCTCCCGACAGATACGCAGTATTTT	CASTLWLPTDTQYF
.	few	TRBV9	TRBJ2-7	TGTGCCAGCAGCCCCCGTAGGGTTCCCTACGAGCAGTACTTC	CASSPRRVPYEQYF
.	many	TRBV7-8	TRBJ1-1	TGTGCCAGCAGCTCCTACAGCGTAAAACCTGAAGCTTTCTTT	CASSSYSVKPEAFF
TRBD2	.	TRBV12-5	TRBJ2-1	TGTGCTAGTGGGCGGGGGTCTATGAATGAGCAGTTCTTC	CASGRGSMNEQFF
TRBD1	few	TRBV12-3/TRBV12-4	TRBJ2-1	TGTGCCAGCGTAGGGACAGGGGTCTACAATGAGCAGTTCTTC	CASVGTGVYNEQFF
.	.	TRBV5-1	TRBJ1-2	TGCGCCAGCAGCTTGGCCCAGGGGACTGGTGGCTACACCTTC	CASSLAQGTGGYTF
.	many	TRBV4-1	TRBJ1-2	TGCGCCAGCAGCCGCACATCGGAAGGAGACTATGGCTACACCTTC	CASSRTSEGDYGYTF
.	many	TRBV7-2	TRBJ2-2	TGTGCCAGCAGCTTAGCGGCCGGGGAGCTGTTTTTT	CASSLAAGELFF
.	.	TRBV7-8	TRBJ1-1	TGTGCCAGCAGCGTTGACAGATCTGAAGCTTTCTTT	CASSVDRSEAFF
TRBD1	many	TRBV15	TRBJ2-7	TGTGCCACCAGCGGACAGGGACTTAGCTCCTACGAGCAGTACTTC	CATSGQGLSSYEQYF
.	few	TRBV6-5	TRBJ2-5	TGTGCCAGCAGTTACGCCTCCGGGTGGGTCATGGGCCGGGAGACCCAGTACTTC	CASSYASGWVMGRETQYF
TRBD1	.	TRBV15	TRBJ1-1	TGTGCCACCAGCAGAGGAAGACAGGGAGTGAACACTGAAGCTTTCTTT	CATSRGRQGVNTEAFF
.	.	TRBV29-1	TRBJ2-5	TGCAGCGCTTCACTAGTGCAAGAGACCCAGTACTTC	CSASLVQETQYF
TRBD2	.	TRBV9	TRBJ2-3	TGTGCCAGCACAGTGGGCCTAGCGGGGGGCACAGATACGCAGTATTTT	CASTVGLAGGTDTQYF